These 2 T cell receptor beta chains were sequenced from one sample in a study of T-cell memory formation after mild COVID-19. From the 5' RACE reads, TCRdb called clonotypes with MiXCR, one entry per CDR3 protein. Among some 100,000 distinct CDR3 sequences listed, around 10% were seen once. The sequencing input was PBMCs or a T cell subset sorted from them (not recorded which). These receptors were taken from a man aged 18 to 29 who had mild COVID-19 (a few samples of this study predate the infection). Cell type and time point are not known.

The rearrangement links TRBV20-1 to TRBJ2-7; D is ambiguous. Germline V gene data show CDR1 as DFQATT and CDR2 as SNEGSKA (reference sequence). Trimming stripped 3 bases from V and 2 bases from J, with 11 bases between. The CDR3 has 13 residues. This chain's CDR3 is CSASGQTTYEQYV. The CDR3 DNA is TGCAGTGCTAGTGGCCAGACCACCTACGAGCAGTACGTC.

V is TRBV7-8 and J is TRBJ1-5; D ambiguous. Germline V gene sequence: CDR1 SGHVS, CDR2 FQNEAQ. With 5 bases removed from V and 3 bases from J, the gap between germline ends came to 14 bases. This CDR3 region has 15 residues. CDR3 sequence: CASSLPWQANQPQHF. The CDR3, as DNA: TGTGCCAGCAGCCTCCCTTGGCAGGCCAATCAGCCCCAGCATTTT.